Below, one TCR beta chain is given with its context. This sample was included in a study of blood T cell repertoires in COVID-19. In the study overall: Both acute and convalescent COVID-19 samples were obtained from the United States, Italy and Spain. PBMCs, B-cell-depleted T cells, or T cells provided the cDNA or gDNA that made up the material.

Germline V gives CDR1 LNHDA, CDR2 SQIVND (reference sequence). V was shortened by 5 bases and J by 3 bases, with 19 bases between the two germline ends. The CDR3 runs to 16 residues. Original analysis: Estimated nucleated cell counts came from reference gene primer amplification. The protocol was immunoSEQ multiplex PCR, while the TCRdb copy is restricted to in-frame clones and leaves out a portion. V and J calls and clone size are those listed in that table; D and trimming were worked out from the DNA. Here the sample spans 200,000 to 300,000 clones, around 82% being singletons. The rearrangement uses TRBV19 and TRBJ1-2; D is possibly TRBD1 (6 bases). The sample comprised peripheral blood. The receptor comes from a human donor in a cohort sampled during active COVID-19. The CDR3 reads CASSPRLGATDYGYTF. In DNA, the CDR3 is TGTGCCAGTAGTCCGCGACTGGGGGCCACCGACTATGGCTACACCTTC.